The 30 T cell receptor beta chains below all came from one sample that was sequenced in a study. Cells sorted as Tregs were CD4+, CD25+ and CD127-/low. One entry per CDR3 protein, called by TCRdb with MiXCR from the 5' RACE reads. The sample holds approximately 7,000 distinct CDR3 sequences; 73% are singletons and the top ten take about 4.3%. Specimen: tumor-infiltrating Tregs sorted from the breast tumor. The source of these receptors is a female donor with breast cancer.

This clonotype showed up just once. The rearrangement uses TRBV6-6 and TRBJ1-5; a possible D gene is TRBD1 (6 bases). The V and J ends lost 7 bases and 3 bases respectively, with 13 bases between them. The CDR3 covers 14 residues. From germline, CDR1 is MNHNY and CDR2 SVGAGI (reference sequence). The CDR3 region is CASTKQGPNQPQHF. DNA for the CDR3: TGTGCCAGCACAAAACAGGGACCCAATCAGCCCCAGCATTTT.

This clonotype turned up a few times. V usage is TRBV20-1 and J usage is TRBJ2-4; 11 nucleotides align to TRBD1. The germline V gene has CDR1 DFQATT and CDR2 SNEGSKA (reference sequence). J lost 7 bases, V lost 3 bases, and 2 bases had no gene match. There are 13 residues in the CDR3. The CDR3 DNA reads TGCAGTGCTAGGGGACAGGGGGTGAACATTCAGTACTTC. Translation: CSARGQGVNIQYF.

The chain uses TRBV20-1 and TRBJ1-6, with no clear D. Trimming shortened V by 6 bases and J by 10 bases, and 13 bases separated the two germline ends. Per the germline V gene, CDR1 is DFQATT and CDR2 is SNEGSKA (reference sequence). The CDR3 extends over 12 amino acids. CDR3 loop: CSATAGGSPLHF. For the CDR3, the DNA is TGCAGTGCCACCGCTGGAGGATCACCCCTCCACTTT.

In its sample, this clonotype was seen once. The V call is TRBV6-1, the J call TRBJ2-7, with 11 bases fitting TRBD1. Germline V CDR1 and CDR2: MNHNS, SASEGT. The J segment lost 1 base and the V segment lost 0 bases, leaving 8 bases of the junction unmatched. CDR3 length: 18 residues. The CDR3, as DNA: TGTGCCAGCAGTGAAGCGCTTCTTGGGACAGGGGGTTCCTACGAGCAGTACTTC. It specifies CASSEALLGTGGSYEQYF.

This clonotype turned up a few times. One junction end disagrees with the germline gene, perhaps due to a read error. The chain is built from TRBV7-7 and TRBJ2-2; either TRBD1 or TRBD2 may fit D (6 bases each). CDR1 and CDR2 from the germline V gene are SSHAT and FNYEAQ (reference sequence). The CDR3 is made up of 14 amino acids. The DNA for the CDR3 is TGTGCTAGCAGTACCGGGGGCGCCGCCGGGGAGCTGTTTTTT. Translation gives CASSTGGAAGELFF.

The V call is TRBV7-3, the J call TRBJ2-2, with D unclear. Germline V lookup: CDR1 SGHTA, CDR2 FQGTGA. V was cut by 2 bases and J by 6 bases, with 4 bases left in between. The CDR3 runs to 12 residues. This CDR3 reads CASSLEAGELFF. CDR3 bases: TGTGCCAGCAGCTTAGAGGCCGGGGAGCTGTTTTTT.

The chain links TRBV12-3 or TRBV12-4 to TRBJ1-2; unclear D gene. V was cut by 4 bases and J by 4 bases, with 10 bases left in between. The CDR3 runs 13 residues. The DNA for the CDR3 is TGTGCCAGCAGTTCTTCAATAGCCTATGGCTACACCTTC. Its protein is CASSSSIAYGYTF.

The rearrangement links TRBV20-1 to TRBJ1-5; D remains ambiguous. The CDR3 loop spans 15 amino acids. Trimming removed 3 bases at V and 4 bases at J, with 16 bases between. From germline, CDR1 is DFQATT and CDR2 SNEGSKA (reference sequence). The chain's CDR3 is CSASGVQLLNQPQHF. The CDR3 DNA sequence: TGCAGTGCTAGTGGGGTGCAGCTTCTTAATCAGCCCCAGCATTTT.

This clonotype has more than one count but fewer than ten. The CDR3 here is CASSYSLPAGIYNEQFF. CDR3 DNA sequence: TGTGCCAGCAGTTACTCCCTCCCAGCGGGAATCTACAATGAGCAGTTCTTC. The chain recombines TRBV6-5 with TRBJ2-1, with 7 bases that match TRBD2. In germline, CDR1 is MNHEY, CDR2 SVGAGI. The CDR3 extends over 17 amino acids. The V gene end was trimmed by 0 bases and the J gene end by 3 bases; junction bases not matched to a gene: 8.

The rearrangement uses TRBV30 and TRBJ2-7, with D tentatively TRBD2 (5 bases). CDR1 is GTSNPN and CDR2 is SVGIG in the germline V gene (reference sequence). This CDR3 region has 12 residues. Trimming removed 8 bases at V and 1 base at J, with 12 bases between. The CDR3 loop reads CAAGLTSYEQYF. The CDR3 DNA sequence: TGTGCCGCCGGACTGACTTCCTACGAGCAGTACTTC.

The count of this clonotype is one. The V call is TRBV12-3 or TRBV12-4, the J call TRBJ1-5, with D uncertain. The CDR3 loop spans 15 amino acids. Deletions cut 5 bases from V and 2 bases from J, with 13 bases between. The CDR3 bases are TGTGCCAGCAGTCCCCAGGTAGCTGGCAATCAGCCCCAGCATTTT. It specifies CASSPQVAGNQPQHF.

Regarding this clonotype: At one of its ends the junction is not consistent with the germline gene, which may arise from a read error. Written as DNA, the CDR3 is TGTGCTAGCAGCTTAGATTTGAACACTGAAGCTTTCTTT. It codes for CASSLDLNTEAFF. The chain links TRBV7-7 to TRBJ1-1; D unresolved. The germline CDR1 and CDR2 sequences are SSHAT and FNYEAQ (reference sequence). CDR3 length: 13 residues.

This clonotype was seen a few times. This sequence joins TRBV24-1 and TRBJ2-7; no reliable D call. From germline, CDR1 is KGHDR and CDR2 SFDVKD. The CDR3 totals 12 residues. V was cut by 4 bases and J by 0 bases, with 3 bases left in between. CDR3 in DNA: TGTGCCACCAGTGACAGCTCCTACGAGCAGTACTTC. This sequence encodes CATSDSSYEQYF.

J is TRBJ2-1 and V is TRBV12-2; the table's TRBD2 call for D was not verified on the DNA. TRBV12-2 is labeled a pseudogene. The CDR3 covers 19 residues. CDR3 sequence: CASRFTTSGIGLSYNEQFF. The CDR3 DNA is TGTGCAAGTCGCTTCACGACTAGCGGGATTGGGTTGTCCTACAATGAGCAGTTCTTC.

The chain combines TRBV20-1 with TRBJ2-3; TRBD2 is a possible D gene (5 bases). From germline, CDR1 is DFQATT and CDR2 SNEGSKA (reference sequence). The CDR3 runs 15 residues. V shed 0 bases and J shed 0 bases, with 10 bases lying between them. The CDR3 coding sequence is TGCAGTGCTAGAGATATGCGGAGGAGCACAGATACGCAGTATTTT. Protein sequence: CSARDMRRSTDTQYF.

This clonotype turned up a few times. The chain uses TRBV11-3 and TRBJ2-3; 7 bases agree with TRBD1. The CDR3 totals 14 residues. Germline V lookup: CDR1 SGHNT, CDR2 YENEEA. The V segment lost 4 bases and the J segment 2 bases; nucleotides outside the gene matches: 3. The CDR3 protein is CASSYGTATDTQYF. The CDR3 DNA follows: TGTGCCAGCAGCTACGGGACAGCCACAGATACGCAGTATTTT.

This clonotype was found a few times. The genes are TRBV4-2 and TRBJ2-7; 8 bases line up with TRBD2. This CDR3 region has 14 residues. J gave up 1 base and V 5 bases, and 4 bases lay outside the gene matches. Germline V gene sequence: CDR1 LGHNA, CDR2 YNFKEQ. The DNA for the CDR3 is TGTGCCAGCAGCTTGAGCGGGAGTTCCTACGAGCAGTACTTC. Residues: CASSLSGSSYEQYF.

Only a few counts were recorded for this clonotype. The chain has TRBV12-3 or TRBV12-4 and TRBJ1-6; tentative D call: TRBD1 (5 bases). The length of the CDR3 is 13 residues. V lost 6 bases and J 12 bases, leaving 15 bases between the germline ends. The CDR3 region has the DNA TGTGCCAGCAGGACAGCTCATGGTGGACCCCTCCACTTT. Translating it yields CASRTAHGGPLHF.

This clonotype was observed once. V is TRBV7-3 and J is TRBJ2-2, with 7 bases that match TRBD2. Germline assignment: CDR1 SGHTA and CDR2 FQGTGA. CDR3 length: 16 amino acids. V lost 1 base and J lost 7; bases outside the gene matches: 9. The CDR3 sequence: CASSLNSREVSGELFF. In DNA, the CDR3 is TGTGCCAGCAGCTTAAACTCTCGGGAGGTTAGCGGGGAGCTGTTTTTT.

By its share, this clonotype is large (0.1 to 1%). CDR3 loop: CASGQGPGGPDTQYF. CDR3 nucleotides: TGTGCTAGTGGCCAAGGTCCGGGGGGGCCCGATACGCAGTATTTT. This rearrangement joins TRBV12-5 to TRBJ2-3, with 8 nucleotides matching TRBD2. CDR3 length: 15 residues. V shed 6 bases and J 6 bases; nucleotides not matched to a gene: 11. Germline CDR1 is LGHNT and CDR2 is FRNRAP. Full variable domain (missing parts from reference TRBV12-5 and TRBJ2-3): DARVTQTPRHKVTEMGQEVTMRCQPILGHNTVFWYRQTMMQGLELLAYFRNRAPLDDSGMPKDRFSAEMPDATLATLKIQPSEPRDSAVYFCASGQGPGGPDTQYFGPGTRLTVL.

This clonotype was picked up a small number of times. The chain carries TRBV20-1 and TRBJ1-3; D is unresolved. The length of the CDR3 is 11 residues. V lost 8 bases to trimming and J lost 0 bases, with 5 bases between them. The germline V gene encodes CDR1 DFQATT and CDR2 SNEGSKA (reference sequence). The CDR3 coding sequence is TGCAGTCCCCGCTCTGGAAACACCATATATTTT. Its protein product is CSPRSGNTIYF.

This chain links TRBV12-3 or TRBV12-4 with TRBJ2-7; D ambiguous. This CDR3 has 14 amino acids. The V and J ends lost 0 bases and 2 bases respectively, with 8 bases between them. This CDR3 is CASSLADGPYEQYF. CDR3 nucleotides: TGTGCCAGCAGTTTAGCGGACGGCCCCTACGAGCAGTACTTC.

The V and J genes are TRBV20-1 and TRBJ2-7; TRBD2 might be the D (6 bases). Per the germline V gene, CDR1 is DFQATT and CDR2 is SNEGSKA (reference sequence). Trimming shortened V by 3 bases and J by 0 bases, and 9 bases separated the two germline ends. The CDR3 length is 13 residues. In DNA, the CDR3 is TGCAGTGCTAGGCGGGGAAGCTCCTACGAGCAGTACTTC. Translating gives CSARRGSSYEQYF.

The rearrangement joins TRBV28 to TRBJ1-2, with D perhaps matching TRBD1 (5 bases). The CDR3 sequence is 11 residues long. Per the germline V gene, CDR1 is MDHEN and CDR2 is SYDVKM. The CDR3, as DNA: TGTGGATGCGGGGCCTACTATGGCTACACCTTC. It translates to CGCGAYYGYTF.

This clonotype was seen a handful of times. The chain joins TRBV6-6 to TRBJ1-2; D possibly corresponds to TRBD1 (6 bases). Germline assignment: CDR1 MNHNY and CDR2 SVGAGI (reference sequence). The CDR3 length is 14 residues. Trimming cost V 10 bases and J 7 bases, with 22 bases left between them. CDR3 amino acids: CATSPGRGGGGYTF. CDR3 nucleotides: TGTGCCACCAGCCCCGGCAGGGGTGGGGGTGGCTACACCTTC.

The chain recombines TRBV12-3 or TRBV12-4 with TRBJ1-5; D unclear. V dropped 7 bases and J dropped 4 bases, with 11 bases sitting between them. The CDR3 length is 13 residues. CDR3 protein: CASIAAANQPQHF. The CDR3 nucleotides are TGTGCCAGCATAGCGGCAGCTAATCAGCCCCAGCATTTT.

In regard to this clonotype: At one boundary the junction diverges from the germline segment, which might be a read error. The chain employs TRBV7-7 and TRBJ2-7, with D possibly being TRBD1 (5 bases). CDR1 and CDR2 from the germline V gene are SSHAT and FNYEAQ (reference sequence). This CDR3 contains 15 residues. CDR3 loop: CASSSCLGPECEQYF. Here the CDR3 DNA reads TGTGCTAGCAGCTCGTGTCTGGGGCCCGAGTGCGAGCAGTACTTC. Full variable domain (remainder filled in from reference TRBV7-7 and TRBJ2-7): GAGVSQSPRYKVTKRGQDVTLRCDPISSHATLYWYQQALGQGPEFLTYFNYEAQPDKSGLPSDRFSAERPEGSISTLTIQRTEQRDSAMYRCASSSCLGPECEQYFGPGTRLTVT.

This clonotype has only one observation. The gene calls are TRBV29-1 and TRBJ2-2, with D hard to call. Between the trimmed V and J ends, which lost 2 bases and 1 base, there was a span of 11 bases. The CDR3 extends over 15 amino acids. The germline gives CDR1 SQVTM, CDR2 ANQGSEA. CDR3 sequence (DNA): TGCAGCGTTGAATGGGTTGCGGAGAACACCGGGGAGCTGTTTTTT. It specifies CSVEWVAENTGELFF.

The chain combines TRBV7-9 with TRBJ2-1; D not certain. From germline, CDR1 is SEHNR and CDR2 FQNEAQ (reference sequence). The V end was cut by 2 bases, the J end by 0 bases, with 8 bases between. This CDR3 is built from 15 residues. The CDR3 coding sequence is TGTGCCAGCAGCTTACATCAGAGCTCCTACAATGAGCAGTTCTTC. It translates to CASSLHQSSYNEQFF.

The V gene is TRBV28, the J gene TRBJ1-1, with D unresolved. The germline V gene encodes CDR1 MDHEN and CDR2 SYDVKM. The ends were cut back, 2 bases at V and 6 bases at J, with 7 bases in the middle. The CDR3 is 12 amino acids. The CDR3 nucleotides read TGTGCCAGCAGTTTAGGGCGGGCTGAAGCTTTCTTT. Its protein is CASSLGRAEAFF.